Below, 21 T cell receptor beta chains from the same sample are listed, as sequenced in a study of T-cell reconstitution after alpha-beta-depleted transplantation in children. A library of TCRbeta sequences, prepared with unique molecular identifiers, was generated. TCRdb fed the PCR reads into MiXCR, producing one record per CDR3 protein. The sample carries around 490,000 distinct CDR3 sequences, over 9.5% recorded once. Specimen: PBMCs, mostly from graft donor cells, collected 180 days after TCRalphabeta/CD19-depleted stem cell transplant. These receptors were collected from a female patient between 2 and 15 years old who had a stem cell transplant for aplastic anemia, so the T cells may come from the graft donor.

This sequence joins TRBV14 and TRBJ2-5; D is uncertain. Germline CDR1 reads SGHDN; CDR2 reads FVKESK. Between the trimmed V and J ends, which lost 3 bases and 5 bases, there was a span of 10 bases. The CDR3 has 13 residues. Here the CDR3 reads CASSQRYRETQYF. The CDR3 bases are TGTGCCAGCAGCCAGAGGTACCGGGAGACCCAGTACTTC.

This clonotype has only a few counts. The J gene is TRBJ2-3, the V gene TRBV4-3; TRBD1 agrees at 9 bases. Unmatched junction bases numbered 8, after V lost 0 bases and J lost 4 bases. Germline CDR1 LGHNA, CDR2 YSLEER. This CDR3 is 17 amino acids long. The CDR3 protein is CASSQDRDREVADTQYF. In DNA, the CDR3 is TGCGCCAGCAGCCAAGATCGGGACAGGGAGGTCGCAGATACGCAGTATTTT.

In this sample, this clonotype turned up a few times. The V gene is TRBV27, the J gene TRBJ2-1; the match to TRBD1 covers 7 bases. CDR1 MNHEY and CDR2 SMNVEV come from the germline V gene (reference sequence). V was clipped by 4 bases and J by 15 bases; unmatched bases: 9. The CDR3 is 12 amino acids. The CDR3 sequence: CASSWTGTDTFF. Here the CDR3 DNA reads TGTGCCAGCAGTTGGACCGGGACAGATACGTTCTTC.

The chain uses TRBV27 and TRBJ1-1, with no clear D. Germline CDR1 MNHEY, CDR2 SMNVEV (reference sequence). CDR3 length: 17 residues. Trimming stripped 3 bases from V and 1 base from J, with 18 bases between. CDR3 nucleotides: TGTGCCAGCAGTTTTGGTCTCGAGGGAAGCGGGAACACTGAAGCTTTCTTT. Translating gives CASSFGLEGSGNTEAFF.

This clonotype was seen only a few times. V usage is TRBV20-1 and J usage is TRBJ2-1, with 8 positions matching TRBD2. V was clipped by 1 base and J by 8 bases; unmatched bases: 10. Germline-derived CDR1 and CDR2 are DFQATT and SNEGSKA (reference sequence). CDR3 length equals 15 residues. CDR3 nucleotides: TGCAGTGCTAGAGGGGAGGGACTAGATTGGTATGAGCAGTTCTTC. Amino acid sequence: CSARGEGLDWYEQFF.

This chain joins TRBV20-1 and TRBJ2-7, with 11 bases fitting TRBD2. This CDR3 has 15 amino acids. Trimming removed 4 bases from V and 7 bases from J; junction bases left unmatched: 12. Germline-derived CDR1 and CDR2 are DFQATT and SNEGSKA (reference sequence). The CDR3 protein is CSATASGRHVREQYF. Here the CDR3 DNA reads TGCAGTGCTACCGCTAGCGGGAGGCATGTACGGGAGCAGTACTTC.

V is TRBV7-9 and J is TRBJ2-7, with 9 nucleotides matching TRBD1. V gave up 6 bases and J gave up 5 bases; unmatched junction bases: 8. The germline V gene encodes CDR1 SEHNR and CDR2 FQNEAQ (reference sequence). This CDR3 comprises 14 residues. For the CDR3, the DNA is TGTGCCAGCAGTCCGGGACAGGGAAAAAACGAGCAGTACTTC. Protein: CASSPGQGKNEQYF.

This clonotype has a count of ten or more. The chain links TRBV15 to TRBJ2-7; 10 bases agree with TRBD1. The germline CDR1 and CDR2 sequences are LNHNV and YYDKDF (reference sequence). V was pared by 0 bases and J by 3 bases, with 2 bases of the junction left unmatched. The CDR3 has 15 amino acids. CDR3 protein: CATSRDRTGGYEQYV. The CDR3 bases are TGTGCCACCAGCAGAGATAGGACAGGGGGCTACGAGCAGTACGTC.

The V gene is TRBV19, the J gene TRBJ1-2; TRBD1 aligns across 10 bases. The germline CDR1 and CDR2 sequences are LNHDA and SQIVND (reference sequence). This CDR3 has 14 residues. Losses at the gene ends were 4 bases for V and 6 bases for J; bases not matched to a gene: 5. CDR3 residues: CASSKGTGDHGYTF. CDR3 DNA: TGTGCCAGTAGTAAAGGGACAGGGGACCATGGCTACACCTTC.

The table lists this clonotype with a few counts. This rearrangement joins TRBV29-1 to TRBJ2-5, with a tentative D call TRBD2 (6 bases). V lost 6 bases and J lost 2, with 19 bases in between. This CDR3 region has 15 residues. CDR1 is SQVTM, CDR2 ANQGSEA, per germline. The CDR3 protein is CSVGGAGRKQETQYF. In DNA form, the CDR3 reads TGCAGCGTCGGAGGGGCGGGACGGAAACAAGAGACCCAGTACTTC. Using reference TRBV29-1 and TRBJ2-5 for the parts outside the CDR3, the full variable domain is SAVISQKPSRDICQRGTSLTIQCQVDSQVTMMFWYRQQPGQSLTLIATANQGSEATYESGFVIDKFPISRPNLTFSTLTVSNMSPEDSSIYLCSVGGAGRKQETQYFGPGTRLLVL.

V usage is TRBV6-1 and J usage is TRBJ1-5; D unclear. Per the germline V gene, CDR1 is MNHNS and CDR2 is SASEGT. Trimming left V 6 bases short and J 4 bases short, with 13 bases between. CDR3 size: 14 residues. Here the CDR3 reads CASRPGWRNQPQHF. CDR3 in DNA: TGTGCCAGCAGGCCGGGGTGGAGGAATCAGCCCCAGCATTTT.

CDR3 nucleotide sequence: TGTGCCAGTAGTACGGCCGGGACTTGGGTCAACTATGGCTACACCTTC. Protein sequence: CASSTAGTWVNYGYTF. The J gene is TRBJ1-2, the V gene TRBV19, with D perhaps matching TRBD1 (5 bases). V lost 4 bases to trimming and J lost 2 bases, with 17 bases between them. This CDR3 is built from 16 residues. CDR1 and CDR2 (germline): LNHDA, SQIVND (reference sequence).

This chain joins TRBV11-2 and TRBJ2-1, with a possible D match to TRBD1 (6 bases). The length of the CDR3 is 14 residues. The germline CDR1 and CDR2 sequences are SGHAT and FQNNGV. V dropped 3 bases and J dropped 4 bases, with 10 bases sitting between them. The CDR3 nucleotides are TGTGCCAGCAGCTTCTCGGACAGATACAATGAGCAGTTCTTC. Translation: CASSFSDRYNEQFF. Combining the CDR3 with reference TRBV11-2 and TRBJ2-1 gives the whole variable domain EAGVAQSPRYKIIEKRQSVAFWCNPISGHATLYWYQQILGQGPKLLIQFQNNGVVDDSQLPKDRFSAERLKGVDSTLKIQPAKLEDSAVYLCASSFSDRYNEQFFGPGTRLTVL.

This clonotype has only a few counts. The chain joins TRBV12-3 or TRBV12-4 to TRBJ2-7; tentatively, D is TRBD2 (5 bases). This CDR3 is 14 amino acids long. Trimming took off 3 bases at V and 2 bases at J, with 11 bases between the two ends. CDR3: CASSLGSATYEQYV. CDR3 nucleotides: TGTGCCAGCAGTTTGGGTAGCGCTACCTACGAGCAGTACGTC.

This clonotype was observed a few times. The J gene is TRBJ2-7, the V gene TRBV12-3 or TRBV12-4, with a possible D match to TRBD1 (6 bases). V lost 10 bases and J lost 6, with 16 bases in between. The CDR3 contains 12 residues. CDR3 residues: CATAGPRGEQYF. The DNA for the CDR3 is TGTGCCACGGCGGGCCCCAGGGGCGAGCAGTACTTC.

Only a few counts were recorded for this clonotype. The V gene is TRBV7-3, the J gene TRBJ2-1, with D tentatively TRBD2 (5 bases). The CDR3 runs to 17 residues. CDR1 and CDR2 (germline): SGHTA, FQGTGA. Trimming removed 5 bases from V and 2 bases from J, with 19 bases in between. The DNA for the CDR3 is TGTGCCAGCAGCGATAGACCGGCCAGCGGAGCCTACAATGAGCAGTTCTTC. Its translation: CASSDRPASGAYNEQFF.

V is TRBV6-5 and J is TRBJ2-1; the match to TRBD2 covers 7 bases. The CDR3 is made up of 16 amino acids. With 6 bases clipped from V and 8 bases from J, the junction kept 16 bases outside the gene matches. Germline values: CDR1 MNHEY, CDR2 SVGAGI. CDR3 DNA sequence: TGTGCCAGCAGCCACTCGAGGGGAGGGATTCCCTATGAGCAGTTCTTC. Translation: CASSHSRGGIPYEQFF.

The chain joins TRBV7-2 to TRBJ1-2; the D is unclear. Deletions cut 5 bases from V and 3 bases from J, with 16 bases between. The germline gives CDR1 SGHTA, CDR2 FQGNSA. This CDR3 has 15 residues. The CDR3 DNA sequence: TGTGCCAGCAGCCAGGCCCCAAACGGATACTATGGCTACACCTTC. Translation: CASSQAPNGYYGYTF. The full variable domain, completed using reference TRBV7-2 and TRBJ1-2, is GAGVSQSPSNKVTEKGKDVELRCDPISGHTALYWYRQSLGQGLEFLIYFQGNSAPDKSGLPSDRFSAERTGGSVSTLTIQRTQQEDSAVYLCASSQAPNGYYGYTFGSGTRLTVV.

This clonotype was counted only a few times. The chain links TRBV12-3 or TRBV12-4 to TRBJ1-4, with TRBD1 matching over 7 bases. There are 13 residues in the CDR3. V trimming: 9 bases; J trimming: 5 bases; junction bases outside the gene matches: 6. The CDR3 loop reads CASMDRPNEKLFF. CDR3 sequence (DNA): TGTGCCAGTATGGACAGGCCCAATGAAAAACTGTTTTTT.

The rearrangement joins TRBV27 to TRBJ1-1; 7 nucleotides align to TRBD1. V shed 4 bases, J shed 5 bases, and the junction held 10 bases outside the gene matches. This CDR3 has 15 amino acids. Germline CDR1 and CDR2: MNHEY and SMNVEV (reference sequence). The CDR3 loop is CASSSRTGLRTEAFF. Here the CDR3 DNA reads TGTGCCAGCAGTTCTCGGACAGGCTTGAGGACTGAAGCTTTCTTT.

The chain recombines TRBV3-1 with TRBJ2-1; D is uncertain. Germline-derived CDR1 and CDR2 are LGHDT and YNNKEL (reference sequence). This CDR3 is built from 12 residues. Trimming pared 0 bases from V and 7 bases from J, leaving 4 bases between. In DNA form, the CDR3 reads TGTGCCAGCAGCCAAGATACGAATGAGCAGTTCTTC. This gives the protein CASSQDTNEQFF.